The 25 T cell receptor beta chains listed next were all sequenced from one sample in a study of blood T cells in healthy people across ages. Primers used in a second PCR of about 6 to 11 cycles were a sample-barcoded 5' primer and a J-beta primer mix. From the 5' RACE reads, TCRdb called clonotypes with MiXCR, one entry per CDR3 protein. The table records about 2 million distinct CDR3 sequences, 40% to 55% of them present only once. Sequencing input: blood. The receptors derive from a woman between 35 and 50 years old in good health.

The V call is TRBV29-1, the J call TRBJ2-7; D is ambiguous. Germline assignment: CDR1 SQVTM and CDR2 ANQGSEA. The ends were cut back, 3 bases at V and 7 bases at J, with 13 bases in the middle. The CDR3 loop spans 12 amino acids. As DNA, the CDR3 is TGCAGCGTTGAGGTACAAGTTAGGGAGCAGTACTTC. Encoded protein: CSVEVQVREQYF.

The CDR3 DNA reads as TGTGCCAGCAGCCTGGGGACAGGGGGATTAGTATACGAGCAGTACTTC. The encoded protein is CASSLGTGGLVYEQYF. The genes are TRBV7-8 and TRBJ2-7; TRBD1 matches at 11 bases. Germline loops: CDR1 SGHVS, CDR2 FQNEAQ. CDR3 length: 16 amino acids. The V and J ends lost 5 bases and 4 bases, in that order; junction bases with no gene match: 10.

A word on this clonotype: The junction and the germline gene differ at one end; a read error may be behind it. The chain joins TRBV12-3 or TRBV12-4 to TRBJ1-2; TRBD1 agrees at 9 bases. The CDR3 contains 13 residues. The CDR3 DNA follows: TGTGCCAGCAGCACGGGACAGGGATATGACTACACCTTC. As protein: CASSTGQGYDYTF.

As DNA, the CDR3 is TGCAGTGCTAGCGTGGGGCGGGGGGCGTTGGCTTTCTTT. Protein product: CSASVGRGALAFF. The V call is TRBV20-1, the J call TRBJ1-1; perhaps TRBD1 as D (6 bases). This CDR3 region has 13 residues. Germline CDR1 and CDR2: DFQATT and SNEGSKA (reference sequence). V was shortened by 3 bases and J by 11 bases, with 19 bases between the two germline ends.

The chain links TRBV29-1 to TRBJ2-3; maybe TRBD2 (6 bases). Trimming shortened V by 4 bases and J by 5 bases, and 25 bases separated the two germline ends. Germline loops: CDR1 SQVTM, CDR2 ANQGSEA. The CDR3 consists of 17 residues. The CDR3 is CSVGGVVEASHKDTQYF. DNA of the CDR3: TGCAGCGTTGGGGGGGTCGTGGAGGCTAGTCATAAAGATACGCAGTATTTT.

This CDR3 reads CASSSAGGRVYEQYF. CDR3 nucleotide sequence: TGTGCCAGCAGTTCGGCAGGGGGCAGGGTCTACGAGCAGTACTTC. The chain uses TRBV6-5 and TRBJ2-7; the match to TRBD1 covers 8 bases. This CDR3 comprises 15 residues. J lost 3 bases, V lost 4 bases, and 8 bases had no gene match. Looked up from germline, CDR1 is MNHEY and CDR2 is SVGAGI.

The CDR3 coding sequence is TGTGCCAGCATCGACAGGGTCTTAGAGACCCAGTACTTC. Residues: CASIDRVLETQYF. The chain has TRBV6-5 and TRBJ2-5; 7 bases map to TRBD1. The CDR3 runs 13 residues. The germline V gene encodes CDR1 MNHEY and CDR2 SVGAGI. V lost 7 bases and J lost 4; bases outside the gene matches: 6.

The V call is TRBV7-9, the J call TRBJ1-2; D not resolved. Looked up from germline, CDR1 is SEHNR and CDR2 is FQNEAQ (reference sequence). The CDR3 spans 16 residues. Trimming shortened V by 0 bases and J by 4 bases, and 15 bases separated the two germline ends. CDR3 in amino acids: CASSLAGGDIGYGYTF. Written as DNA, the CDR3 is TGTGCCAGCAGCTTAGCGGGCGGGGATATAGGCTATGGCTACACCTTC.

This sequence joins TRBV7-2 and TRBJ2-3; 10 bases are a match to TRBD2. Unmatched junction bases numbered 18, after V lost 7 bases and J lost 14 bases. The germline V gene has CDR1 SGHTA and CDR2 FQGNSA. The CDR3 spans 15 residues. CDR3: CASTRTGTSVQPLYF. DNA of the CDR3: TGTGCCAGCACTCGGACCGGGACTAGCGTTCAACCCCTGTATTTT.

This clonotype was detected ten times or more. Being one base from a much bigger clone, this may be a read error. This chain links TRBV7-8 with TRBJ2-5; D remains ambiguous. The CDR3 is 13 residues long. Trimming took 0 bases from V and 11 from J, leaving 13 bases between them. The V gene's germline CDR1 is SGHVS and CDR2 FQNEAQ. CDR3 in DNA: TGTGCCAGCAGCTTAGCTAGTGGCAATGAGCAGTACTTC. The encoded protein is CASSLASGNEQYF.

The CDR3 spells CASSLVDRMNYGYTF. DNA for the CDR3: TGTGCCAGCAGCTTGGTTGACAGGATGAACTATGGCTACACCTTC. The gene calls are TRBV5-4 and TRBJ1-2, with D perhaps matching TRBD1 (6 bases). CDR3 length: 15 amino acids. V was pared by 0 bases and J by 2 bases, with 11 bases between. Germline V gene data show CDR1 as SGHNT and CDR2 as YYREEE (reference sequence).

This clonotype was counted a few times. The chain has TRBV20-1 and TRBJ2-4; D gene uncertain. Germline V CDR1 and CDR2: DFQATT, SNEGSKA (reference sequence). This CDR3 is 18 amino acids long. Between the trimmed V and J ends, which lost 0 bases and 1 base, there was a span of 19 bases. CDR3 loop: CSARDGPVGRWAKNIQYF. The CDR3 nucleotides read TGCAGTGCTAGAGATGGCCCGGTTGGGCGATGGGCCAAAAACATTCAGTACTTC.

CDR3 nucleotides: TGCGCCAGCAGCGCGGGACTAGCGGGGGGAAGCTCCTACAATGAGCAGTACTTC. The encoded protein is CASSAGLAGGSSYNEQYF. The gene calls are TRBV5-1 and TRBJ2-1; 15 bases align to TRBD2. The DNA end is a closer match to TRBJ2-7, so the J assignment may be wrong. This CDR3 region has 18 residues. From germline, CDR1 is SGHRS and CDR2 YFSETQ.

The rearrangement uses TRBV6-1 and TRBJ2-3; the D is unclear. In germline, CDR1 is MNHNS, CDR2 SASEGT. The length of the CDR3 is 15 residues. V was cut by 6 bases and J by 0 bases, with 13 bases left in between. The chain's CDR3 is CASSAAGWSTDTQYF. The CDR3 region has the DNA TGTGCCAGCAGCGCGGCTGGCTGGAGCACAGATACGCAGTATTTT.

V is TRBV15 and J is TRBJ1-2; D unresolved. The CDR3 covers 14 residues. V dropped 0 bases and J dropped 5 bases, with 10 bases sitting between them. Germline V CDR1 and CDR2: LNHNV, YYDKDF (reference sequence). The CDR3: CATSRDKGGYGYTF. The CDR3 DNA follows: TGTGCCACCAGCAGAGATAAGGGAGGGTATGGCTACACCTTC.

The V gene is TRBV2, the J gene TRBJ1-5; D is perhaps TRBD1 (6 bases). Between the trimmed V and J ends, which lost 6 bases and 7 bases, there was a span of 19 bases. In germline, CDR1 is SNHLY, CDR2 FYNNEI. This CDR3 comprises 15 residues. The CDR3 is CASRPEAGVKQPQHF. In nucleotides, the CDR3 is TGTGCCAGCAGACCTGAGGCAGGGGTTAAGCAGCCCCAGCATTTT. Full variable domain (rest looked up from reference TRBV2 and TRBJ1-5): EPEVTQTPSHQVTQMGQEVILRCVPISNHLYFYWYRQILGQKVEFLVSFYNNEISEKSEIFDDQFSVERPDGSNFTLKIRSTKLEDSAMYFCASRPEAGVKQPQHFGDGTRLSIL.

The chain couples TRBV4-1 to TRBJ1-2; a weak D match, TRBD1 (5 bases). Germline CDR1 reads MGHRA; CDR2 reads YSYEKL. This CDR3 contains 14 residues. Trimming pared 3 bases from V and 2 bases from J, leaving 10 bases between. CDR3 nucleotide sequence: TGCGCCAGCAGCCACAGGGTGGTGAACTATGGCTACACCTTC. Amino acids: CASSHRVVNYGYTF.

This chain connects TRBV20-1 to TRBJ2-5; TRBD2 matches 7 bases. V lost 5 bases to trimming and J lost 12 bases; unmatched junction nucleotides: 6. CDR3 length equals 10 residues. Germline V gene data show CDR1 as DFQATT and CDR2 as SNEGSKA (reference sequence). The DNA for the CDR3 is TGCAGTGCTCTGAGCGGGAAGAAGTACTTC. Its protein product is CSALSGKKYF.

This clonotype was seen a handful of times. V usage is TRBV11-2 and J usage is TRBJ2-7; D is perhaps TRBD1 (5 bases). V shed 3 bases and J shed 6 bases, with 18 bases lying between them. This CDR3 comprises 15 residues. CDR1 and CDR2 (germline): SGHAT, FQNNGV. For the CDR3, the DNA is TGTGCCAGCAGCTTCCTCACCCCACAGGCGGTCGAGCAGTACTTC. Amino acids: CASSFLTPQAVEQYF.

This clonotype was counted a few times. The chain couples TRBV13 to TRBJ1-6; the D is unclear. V was shortened by 9 bases and J by 0 bases, with 9 bases between the two germline ends. The germline gives CDR1 PRHDT, CDR2 FYEKMQ (reference sequence). This CDR3 region has 14 residues. CDR3 in amino acids: CASRRDSYNSPLHF. For the CDR3, the DNA is TGTGCCAGTCGGAGGGACTCCTATAATTCACCCCTCCACTTT. Using reference TRBV13 and TRBJ1-6 for the parts outside the CDR3, the full variable domain is AAGVIQSPRHLIKEKRETATLKCYPIPRHDTVYWYQQGPGQDPQFLISFYEKMQSDKGSIPDRFSAQQFSDYHSELNMSSLELGDSALYFCASRRDSYNSPLHFGNGTRLTVT.

The rearrangement links TRBV6-2 or TRBV6-3 to TRBJ2-3; a possible D gene is TRBD2 (5 bases). The V and J ends lost 6 bases and 5 bases respectively, with 18 bases between them. Germline V gene lookup returns CDR1 MNHEY and CDR2 SVGEGT. The CDR3 covers 15 residues. DNA for the CDR3: TGTGCCAGCAGCTTGGCGGCTGCCCGGGGAGATACGCAGTATTTT. Translating it yields CASSLAAARGDTQYF.

A word on this clonotype: This may stem from a read error, because a much larger clone lies one nucleotide away. The chain uses TRBV21-1 and TRBJ2-5. TRBV21-1 is a known pseudogene. There are 10 residues in the CDR3. CDR3 protein: CASSKQTQYF. The CDR3 DNA sequence: TGTGCCAGCAGCAAACAGACCCAGTACTTC.

This clonotype came up a few times. The J gene is TRBJ2-5, the V gene TRBV27, with 12 nucleotides matching TRBD2. The CDR3 is 17 residues long. Unmatched junction bases numbered 9, after V lost 3 bases and J lost 4 bases. From germline, CDR1 is MNHEY and CDR2 SMNVEV (reference sequence). The DNA of the CDR3 is TGTGCCAGCAGTTTTCGCGGACTAGCGGGGTTGGGAGAGACCCAGTACTTC. Its translation: CASSFRGLAGLGETQYF.

This clonotype has a handful of counts. V and J are TRBV29-1 and TRBJ2-3; D may correspond to TRBD1 or TRBD2 (5 bases each). V lost 6 bases and J 0 bases, leaving 19 bases between the germline ends. Germline CDR1 is SQVTM and CDR2 is ANQGSEA. This CDR3 has 16 amino acids. The CDR3 sequence is CSVLRTDRYSTDTQYF. As DNA, the CDR3 is TGCAGCGTCCTGAGGACTGACAGATATAGCACAGATACGCAGTATTTT.

The table lists this clonotype with a few counts. The chain carries TRBV20-1 and TRBJ1-2; 7 bases align to TRBD1. The CDR3 has 11 residues. Unmatched junction bases numbered 5, after V lost 6 bases and J lost 7 bases. Germline V lookup: CDR1 DFQATT, CDR2 SNEGSKA (reference sequence). CDR3 coding DNA: TGCAGTGCCCCGACAGGGTTTGGCTACACCTTC. Amino acid sequence: CSAPTGFGYTF.